What follows is one T cell receptor beta chain and its context. As yet, its antigen is unknown. This specimen comes from a study of cytomegalovirus exposure and HLA in healthy donors. The wider study: Inside one of the first data releases sat around 77 million unique TCRs taken from HLA-typed donors.

This CDR3 spans 16 amino acids. Looked up from germline, CDR1 is SGHTA and CDR2 is FQGNSA. Trimming shortened V by 5 bases and J by 1 base, and 15 bases separated the two germline ends. Findings and limits, study-wide: Because they were indistinguishable, some V segments, including TRBV6-2 and TRBV6-3, were excluded.

The PCR made use of 60 Vbeta and 13 Jbeta primers. TCRdb keeps only in-frame clones here, not all; method: immunoSEQ multiplex PCR. The table shows around 74,000 clones, with approximately 78% occurring only once. This TCR derives from a man between 40 and 49 years old in good health and CMV-seronegative. This rearrangement joins TRBV7-2 to TRBJ1-5; D is uncertain. Material: PBMCs. The CDR3 spells CASSLSARMSNQPQHF. The CDR3 DNA is TGTGCCAGCAGCCTATCGGCCAGGATGAGCAATCAGCCCCAGCATTTT.